This T cell receptor beta chain was captured in a study of blood T cell repertoires in COVID-19. Study as a whole: PBMCs, B-cell-depleted T cells, or T cells provided the cDNA or gDNA that made up the material.

Looked up from germline, CDR1 is SGHDT and CDR2 is YYEEEE. The CDR3 covers 13 residues. Trimming removed 7 bases at V and 6 bases at J, with 14 bases between. Authors' methods: Estimates of nucleated cell counts were drawn from the amplification of reference gene primers. Libraries were prepared by immunoSEQ multiplex PCR; TCRdb keeps only in-frame clonotypes and omits some of them. V, J and clone size reflect that table, while D and trimming were determined from the DNA. The sample lists fewer than 70,000 clones, over 75% occurring once. The J gene is TRBJ2-1, the V gene TRBV5-6; no reliable D call. The sequence was collected from a man aged 50 to 60 with acute or convalescent COVID-19. Sequencing was performed on peripheral blood. The CDR3 region is CASDGPRANEQFF. The CDR3 nucleotides are TGTGCCAGCGATGGGCCCCGAGCCAATGAGCAGTTCTTC.